This T cell receptor (beta chain) was retrieved from a study of cytomegalovirus exposure and HLA in healthy donors. Study background: Of over 300 genotyped donors, around 76% clustered with self-reported Caucasian donors. Findings and caveats of the study: A highly shared variant cluster was judged a likely technical artifact.

In the case of this clone: Its matching antigen is unknown.

With V trimmed by 4 bases and J by 7 bases, 13 bases remained unmatched. Germline V gene sequence: CDR1 SGHVS, CDR2 FQNEAQ. The CDR3 is 15 residues long. The PCR employed 60 Vbeta primers together with 13 Jbeta primers. Only in-frame clones appear in the TCRdb table, and some are missing; sequencing was by immunoSEQ multiplex PCR. Found here are about 140,000 clones, approximately 82% of them singletons; the top ten hold less than 1.5%. The TCR sequence derives from a man between 25 and 39 years old in good health and CMV-seropositive. Material: PBMCs. The chain joins TRBV7-8 to TRBJ2-7; TRBD1 matches at 7 bases. The CDR3 loop reads CASSYARDSLWEQYF. In DNA, the CDR3 is TGTGCCAGCAGCTACGCCCGGGACAGCCTGTGGGAGCAGTACTTC. Filled out from reference TRBV7-8 and TRBJ2-7, the complete variable domain reads GAGVSQSPRYKVAKRGQDVALRCDPISGHVSLFWYQQALGQGPEFLTYFQNEAQLDKSGLPSDRFFAERPEGSVSTLKIQRTQQEDSAVYLCASSYARDSLWEQYFGPGTRLTVT.